The next 16 T cell receptor beta chains were all read from a single sample in a study of beta chain features in type 1 diabetes. Reverse transcription of all isolated RNA meant that expressed TCRB transcripts were sequenced. Libraries were prepared by immunoSEQ multiplex PCR; TCRdb keeps only in-frame clonotypes and omits some of them. In the table there are roughly 500,000 clones, about 29% of which are singletons. The specimen sequenced was naive CD4+ T cells from blood. All receptors come from a man between 18 and 35 years old in good health.

The V call is TRBV30, the J call TRBJ2-7; possibly TRBD1 for D (6 bases). The V gene's germline CDR1 is GTSNPN and CDR2 SVGIG (reference sequence). The CDR3 runs to 14 residues. V was clipped by 3 bases and J by 3 bases, with 15 bases between them. This CDR3 is CAWRGGGSLYEQYF. The CDR3 nucleotides read TGTGCCTGGAGAGGGGGTGGGAGTCTCTACGAGCAGTACTTC.

CDR3 nucleotides: TGTGCCAGCAGCTTAGCCAGCGGGAACGTCTACAATGAGCAGTTCTTC. The encoded protein is CASSLASGNVYNEQFF. This chain links TRBV7-2 with TRBJ2-1; 7 bases are shared with TRBD2. From germline, CDR1 is SGHTA and CDR2 FQGNSA. The CDR3 sequence is 16 residues long. The V segment lost 0 bases and the J segment 3 bases; nucleotides outside the gene matches: 5.

The rearrangement joins TRBV7-2 to TRBJ1-2; TRBD1 is a possible D gene (6 bases). Germline lookup yields CDR1 SGHTA and CDR2 FQGNSA. V was cut by 0 bases and J by 2 bases, with 13 bases left in between. The CDR3 runs to 16 residues. CDR3 loop: CASSLASGGVNYGYTF. The CDR3 region has the DNA TGTGCCAGCAGCTTAGCTTCCGGGGGCGTCAACTATGGCTACACCTTC.

V and J are TRBV9 and TRBJ2-2; no definite D call. Trimming took 6 bases from V and 4 from J, leaving 19 bases between them. Germline CDR1 reads SGDLS; CDR2 reads YYNGEE. The CDR3 contains 16 residues. The CDR3 bases are TGTGCCAGCACCTCGATGGGTCGGCCGGTCACCGGGGAGCTGTTTTTT. Residues: CASTSMGRPVTGELFF. The full variable domain, completed using reference TRBV9 and TRBJ2-2, is DSGVTQTPKHLITATGQRVTLRCSPRSGDLSVYWYQQSLDQGLQFLIQYYNGEERAKGNILERFSAQQFPDLHSELNLSSLELGDSALYFCASTSMGRPVTGELFFGEGSRLTVL.

The rearrangement joins TRBV11-2 to TRBJ1-1; perhaps TRBD1 as D (5 bases). The CDR3 is 12 residues long. With 5 bases removed from V and 6 bases from J, the gap between germline ends came to 10 bases. The germline V gene has CDR1 SGHAT and CDR2 FQNNGV. The CDR3 bases are TGTGCCAGCAGCCGAGAAGGGGCTGAAGCTTTCTTT. It is translated as CASSREGAEAFF.

A few counts support this clone. This rearrangement joins TRBV14 to TRBJ1-1; D is uncertain. The CDR3 loop spans 15 amino acids. Germline loops: CDR1 SGHDN, CDR2 FVKESK. V gave up 1 base and J gave up 6 bases, with 15 bases separating them. The CDR3 DNA is TGTGCCAGCAGCCAAGGGAGTCTCCTGAGGGCTGAAGCTTTCTTT. It encodes CASSQGSLLRAEAFF.

The chain employs TRBV7-2 and TRBJ1-2; D is undetermined. Germline assignment: CDR1 SGHTA and CDR2 FQGNSA. The length of the CDR3 is 13 residues. V lost 2 bases, J lost 4 bases, and 8 bases lay in between. In DNA form, the CDR3 reads TGTGCCAGCAGCTTAATAGCTGTCTATGGCTACACCTTC. Amino acid sequence: CASSLIAVYGYTF.

V and J are TRBV5-4 and TRBJ1-2; TRBD1 aligns across 10 bases. The CDR3 covers 14 residues. Germline CDR1 SGHNT, CDR2 YYREEE (reference sequence). V shed 4 bases, J shed 6 bases, and the junction held 6 bases outside the gene matches. CDR3 in amino acids: CASSRPGTGDGYTF. The CDR3 region has the DNA TGTGCCAGCAGCCGCCCCGGGACAGGGGATGGCTACACCTTC.

Here the CDR3 reads CASSLETDQPQHF. The CDR3 DNA reads TGTGCCAGCAGCTTAGAGACAGATCAGCCCCAGCATTTT. The J gene is TRBJ1-5, the V gene TRBV7-9; possible D gene TRBD1, 5 bases. This CDR3 spans 13 amino acids. V shed 1 base and J shed 5 bases, with 6 bases lying between them. CDR1 and CDR2 from the germline V gene are SEHNR and FQNEAQ (reference sequence).

The chain employs TRBV18 and TRBJ2-7; D gene ambiguous. Per the germline V gene, CDR1 is KGHSH and CDR2 is LQKENI. CDR3 length: 15 amino acids. V gave up 0 bases and J gave up 0 bases, with 9 bases separating them. The DNA for the CDR3 is TGTGCCAGCTCACCACCGGCAGGATACTCCTACGAGCAGTACTTC. As protein: CASSPPAGYSYEQYF. Drawing the rest from reference TRBV18 and TRBJ2-7, the complete variable domain is NAGVMQNPRHLVRRRGQEARLRCSPMKGHSHVYWYRQLPEEGLKFMVYLQKENIIDESGMPKERFSAEFPKEGPSILRIQQVVRGDSAAYFCASSPPAGYSYEQYFGPGTRLTVT.

This chain connects TRBV30 to TRBJ2-3, with 10 bases lining up with TRBD1. Unmatched junction bases numbered 11, after V lost 5 bases and J lost 6 bases. CDR1 GTSNPN and CDR2 SVGIG come from the germline V gene (reference sequence). The CDR3 contains 15 residues. The CDR3 DNA is TGTGCCTGGTCCCGGGACAGGGGCGTATCGGATACGCAGTATTTT. It specifies CAWSRDRGVSDTQYF.

Turning to this clone: Being one base from a much bigger clone, this may be a read error. The sample has other DNA sequences that encode this CDR3 too. This chain links TRBV10-3 with TRBJ2-6, with TRBD1 matching over 7 bases. Germline CDR1 and CDR2: ENHRY and SYGVKD. CDR3 size: 15 residues. The ends lost 3 bases at V and 2 bases at J; junction bases unmatched: 1. CDR3 DNA sequence: TGTGCCATCAGTGATCAGGGGGCTGGGGCCAACGTCCTGACTTTC. Amino acids: CAISDQGAGANVLTF.

V and J are TRBV7-2 and TRBJ2-3, with TRBD2 matching 7 bases. The V and J ends lost 6 bases and 5 bases, in that order; junction bases with no gene match: 5. The CDR3 loop spans 13 amino acids. CDR1 and CDR2 from the germline V gene are SGHTA and FQGNSA. The CDR3 here is CASSQLALDTQYF. CDR3 nucleotides: TGTGCCAGCAGTCAACTAGCGCTAGATACGCAGTATTTT.

This clone was counted only a few times. The chain has TRBV5-1 and TRBJ2-7; 11 bases line up with TRBD2. V was clipped by 4 bases and J by 2 bases; unmatched bases: 2. CDR3 length equals 14 residues. Per the germline V gene, CDR1 is SGHRS and CDR2 is YFSETQ. DNA of the CDR3: TGCGCCAGCAGCCAGACTAGCGGGACCTACGAGCAGTACTTC. Protein sequence: CASSQTSGTYEQYF.

In its sample, this clone was seen a few times. J is TRBJ2-7 and V is TRBV30; D might be TRBD1 (6 bases). There are 12 residues in the CDR3. Germline V gives CDR1 GTSNPN, CDR2 SVGIG (reference sequence). Trimming cost V 3 bases and J 5 bases, with 11 bases left between them. CDR3 in DNA: TGTGCCTGGAGGCTACAGGGCCACGAGCAGTACTTC. Amino acid sequence: CAWRLQGHEQYF.

The chain combines TRBV10-3 with TRBJ2-5; no reliable D call. Germline values: CDR1 ENHRY, CDR2 SYGVKD. V was shortened by 3 bases and J by 2 bases, with 10 bases between the two germline ends. The CDR3 length is 14 residues. CDR3 nucleotides: TGTGCCATCAGTGAATCAGGAGTTCAAGAGACCCAGTACTTC. It encodes CAISESGVQETQYF.